This is a list of T cell receptor beta chains from one sample in a study of CD8+ T cells in alopecia areata. Some clones are missing from TCRdb's copy, which holds only in-frame ones; the method was immunoSEQ multiplex PCR. The sample yields some 200,000 clones, roughly 40% seen once. Specimen: CD4+ T cells sorted from blood, collected at roughly week 36, from a patient treated with tofacitinib. Receptors were obtained from a human donor with alopecia areata. Each CDR3 is given with its conserved first and last residue. Fields, in order: D gene, J gene, clone size, V gene, CDR3 DNA, CDR3 protein. D genes are given only for firm matches. Size tells how often a clone was seen (once, few, many) or the class of an expanded clone, and some rows leave it out.

D gene: .; J gene: TRBJ1-5; clone size: .; V gene: TRBV2; CDR3 DNA: TGTGCCAGCAGTGAAACGGGAAATCAGCCCCAGCATTTT; CDR3 protein: CASSETGNQPQHF
D gene: TRBD2; J gene: TRBJ2-5; clone size: .; V gene: TRBV18; CDR3 DNA: TGTGCCAGCTCACTCTCACCGGGACTAGATTTCGCGACCCAGTACTTC; CDR3 protein: CASSLSPGLDFATQYF
D gene: .; J gene: TRBJ2-5; clone size: .; V gene: TRBV4-1; CDR3 DNA: TGCGCCAGCAGCCAAGAAGGCCGGACCCAGTACTTC; CDR3 protein: CASSQEGRTQYF
D gene: TRBD2; J gene: TRBJ2-4; clone size: few; V gene: TRBV6-5; CDR3 DNA: TGTGCCAGCAGCCTCGGCGGGGGTAGAAACATTCAGTACTTC; CDR3 protein: CASSLGGGRNIQYF
D gene: .; J gene: TRBJ2-7; clone size: .; V gene: TRBV25-1; CDR3 DNA: TGTGCCAGCAGTGATCGGGTAGCCTACGAGCAGTACTTC; CDR3 protein: CASSDRVAYEQYF
D gene: .; J gene: TRBJ2-1; clone size: .; V gene: TRBV2; CDR3 DNA: TGTGCCAGCAGAGCACTGAGGGCTGCCTACAATGAGCAGTTCTTC; CDR3 protein: CASRALRAAYNEQFF
D gene: .; J gene: TRBJ2-6; clone size: few; V gene: TRBV29-1; CDR3 DNA: TGCAGCGTTGCGTTTGGCAACGTCCTGACTTTC; CDR3 protein: CSVAFGNVLTF
D gene: .; J gene: TRBJ2-7; clone size: .; V gene: TRBV10-3; CDR3 DNA: TGTGCCATCAGTGATCCCGGGGACATTAGCTCCTACGAGCAGTACTTC; CDR3 protein: CAISDPGDISSYEQYF
D gene: .; J gene: TRBJ1-1; clone size: few; V gene: TRBV18; CDR3 DNA: TGTGCCAGCTCACCACGTGCAGAGAACACTGAAGCTTTCTTT; CDR3 protein: CASSPRAENTEAFF
D gene: .; J gene: TRBJ2-3; clone size: .; V gene: TRBV15; CDR3 DNA: TGTGCCACCAGCAGACTCCCGACGGGGTTTAGCACAGATACGCAGTATTTT; CDR3 protein: CATSRLPTGFSTDTQYF
D gene: .; J gene: TRBJ1-5; clone size: .; V gene: TRBV30; CDR3 DNA: TGTGCCTGGAGCCTACGATTGGATCAGCCCCAGCATTTT; CDR3 protein: CAWSLRLDQPQHF
D gene: TRBD2; J gene: TRBJ2-5; clone size: .; V gene: TRBV2; CDR3 DNA: TGTGCCAGCACCCCTAAAGCGGGGCAAGAGACCCAGTACTTC; CDR3 protein: CASTPKAGQETQYF
D gene: TRBD1; J gene: TRBJ2-4; clone size: .; V gene: TRBV15; CDR3 DNA: TGTGCCACCACCAGGGACAGGGTAGCCAAAAACATTCAGTACTTC; CDR3 protein: CATTRDRVAKNIQYF
D gene: .; J gene: TRBJ2-7; clone size: .; V gene: TRBV28; CDR3 DNA: TGTGCCAGCAAGGACAGCACCTACGAGCAGTACTTC; CDR3 protein: CASKDSTYEQYF
D gene: .; J gene: TRBJ2-7; clone size: .; V gene: TRBV28; CDR3 DNA: TGTGCCAGCAGGTCCACTTTCGGGACTTCCCTCAGCGAGCAGTACTTC; CDR3 protein: CASRSTFGTSLSEQYF
D gene: .; J gene: TRBJ2-3; clone size: .; V gene: TRBV5-1; CDR3 DNA: TGCGCCAGCAGCGGGGCCCCGGATACGCAGTATTTT; CDR3 protein: CASSGAPDTQYF
D gene: TRBD1; J gene: TRBJ1-1; clone size: .; V gene: TRBV6-5; CDR3 DNA: TGTGCCAGCAGTTACCGGACAGGGAGAACTGAAGCTTTCTTT; CDR3 protein: CASSYRTGRTEAFF
D gene: .; J gene: TRBJ1-1; clone size: few; V gene: TRBV2; CDR3 DNA: TGTGCCAGCACCCTCCTCGGGAAAGATGAAGCTTTCTTT; CDR3 protein: CASTLLGKDEAFF
D gene: .; J gene: TRBJ2-5; clone size: few; V gene: TRBV29-1; CDR3 DNA: TGCAGCGTCTTGCCGGGACAAGGGACCCAGTACTTC; CDR3 protein: CSVLPGQGTQYF
D gene: .; J gene: TRBJ2-3; clone size: .; V gene: TRBV27; CDR3 DNA: TGTGCCAGCAGACCGACGGCAGATACGCAGTATTTT; CDR3 protein: CASRPTADTQYF
D gene: .; J gene: TRBJ1-2; clone size: .; V gene: TRBV30; CDR3 DNA: TGTGCCTGGAGATGGGAGATCTCCTATGGCTACACCTTC; CDR3 protein: CAWRWEISYGYTF
D gene: .; J gene: TRBJ2-3; clone size: .; V gene: TRBV11-2; CDR3 DNA: TGTGCCAGCAGCTTAGGTCGCACAGATACGCAGTATTTT; CDR3 protein: CASSLGRTDTQYF
D gene: TRBD1; J gene: TRBJ2-7; clone size: .; V gene: TRBV4-2; CDR3 DNA: TGTGCCAGCAGCCAAGCCGGGACAGGGTCCTACGAGCAGTACTTC; CDR3 protein: CASSQAGTGSYEQYF
D gene: .; J gene: TRBJ2-1; clone size: many; V gene: TRBV6-1; CDR3 DNA: TGTGCCAGCAGTGTGGTACGGAATGAGCAGTTCTTC; CDR3 protein: CASSVVRNEQFF
D gene: .; J gene: TRBJ1-5; clone size: .; V gene: TRBV2; CDR3 DNA: TGTGCCAGCGCCCGGGTTGATCAGCCCCAGCATTTT; CDR3 protein: CASARVDQPQHF
D gene: TRBD2; J gene: TRBJ2-1; clone size: few; V gene: TRBV6-6; CDR3 DNA: TGTGCCATGGGGCGGGAGGGCCGGTATGCGCAGTTCTTC; CDR3 protein: CAMGREGRYAQFF
D gene: .; J gene: TRBJ2-7; clone size: few; V gene: TRBV6-1; CDR3 DNA: TGTGCCAGCAGGGCGACGGAGAGCTCCTACGAGCAGTACTTC; CDR3 protein: CASRATESSYEQYF
D gene: .; J gene: TRBJ1-2; clone size: .; V gene: TRBV4-1; CDR3 DNA: TGCGCCAGCAGCCAAGATGGTAATTATGGCTACACCTTC; CDR3 protein: CASSQDGNYGYTF
D gene: TRBD2; J gene: TRBJ2-2; clone size: few; V gene: TRBV15; CDR3 DNA: TGTGCCACCAGCCCCTCTCTAGCGGGAGCTACCGGGGAGCTGTTTTTT; CDR3 protein: CATSPSLAGATGELFF
D gene: TRBD1; J gene: TRBJ2-7; clone size: .; V gene: TRBV27; CDR3 DNA: TGTGCCAGCAGTTCCCGGGACAGGGGGAACGAGCAGTACTTC; CDR3 protein: CASSSRDRGNEQYF
D gene: .; J gene: TRBJ2-1; clone size: .; V gene: TRBV7-3; CDR3 DNA: TGTGCCAGCAGCTTATACCAGGGCCTGGGGAATGAGCAGTTCTTC; CDR3 protein: CASSLYQGLGNEQFF
D gene: .; J gene: TRBJ2-7; clone size: .; V gene: TRBV27; CDR3 DNA: TGTGCCAGCCCCTACGAGCAGTACTTC; CDR3 protein: CASPYEQYF
D gene: .; J gene: TRBJ2-7; clone size: .; V gene: TRBV27; CDR3 DNA: TGTGCCAGCAGTTCCGACGGGACCTACGAGCAGTACTTC; CDR3 protein: CASSSDGTYEQYF
D gene: TRBD2; J gene: TRBJ2-5; clone size: .; V gene: TRBV7-2; CDR3 DNA: TGTGCCAGCAGCTTAGCTAGCGGGGAGACCCAGTACTTC; CDR3 protein: CASSLASGETQYF
D gene: .; J gene: TRBJ1-1; clone size: .; V gene: TRBV11-1; CDR3 DNA: TGTGCCAGCAGCCCAGCGCCGGACACTGAAGCTTTCTTT; CDR3 protein: CASSPAPDTEAFF
D gene: .; J gene: TRBJ1-2; clone size: few; V gene: TRBV2; CDR3 DNA: TGTGCCAGCAGTCTCGACAGGCGTCCCCTCTATGGCTACACCTTC; CDR3 protein: CASSLDRRPLYGYTF
D gene: .; J gene: TRBJ2-5; clone size: .; V gene: TRBV29-1; CDR3 DNA: TGCAGCGTTGAGGTCGGGGGATCGACCCAGTACTTC; CDR3 protein: CSVEVGGSTQYF
D gene: .; J gene: TRBJ2-7; clone size: .; V gene: TRBV5-5; CDR3 DNA: TGTGCCAGCAGCTTGTTAGGGGACCACGAGCAGTACTTC; CDR3 protein: CASSLLGDHEQYF
D gene: .; J gene: TRBJ2-2; clone size: .; V gene: TRBV19; CDR3 DNA: TGTGCCAGTAGTATCCGAGGGATTGCGGACACCGGGGAGCTGTTTTTT; CDR3 protein: CASSIRGIADTGELFF
D gene: TRBD2; J gene: TRBJ2-1; clone size: few; V gene: TRBV19; CDR3 DNA: TGTGCCAGTAGTATAGAGACTAGCGGGAGCTATGAGCAGTTCTTC; CDR3 protein: CASSIETSGSYEQFF
D gene: .; J gene: TRBJ2-3; clone size: few; V gene: TRBV29-1; CDR3 DNA: TGCAGCGTTGTGCACAGCACAGATACGCAGTATTTT; CDR3 protein: CSVVHSTDTQYF
D gene: TRBD1; J gene: TRBJ2-7; clone size: .; V gene: TRBV2; CDR3 DNA: TGTGCCAGCAGATGGGACAGGCCAGCTTACGAGCAGTACTTC; CDR3 protein: CASRWDRPAYEQYF
D gene: .; J gene: TRBJ1-1; clone size: .; V gene: TRBV6-6; CDR3 DNA: TGTGCCAGCAGCTACAGATCGGAAGCTGAAGCTTTCTTT; CDR3 protein: CASSYRSEAEAFF
D gene: .; J gene: TRBJ2-3; clone size: many; V gene: TRBV4-3; CDR3 DNA: TGCGCCAGCAGCCAAGCCGGAGCTAGCACAGATACGCAGTATTTT; CDR3 protein: CASSQAGASTDTQYF
D gene: .; J gene: TRBJ1-2; clone size: few; V gene: TRBV29-1; CDR3 DNA: TGCAGCGTTGTTGGGCGGTTCTATGGCTACACCTTC; CDR3 protein: CSVVGRFYGYTF
D gene: .; J gene: TRBJ1-3; clone size: .; V gene: TRBV4-3; CDR3 DNA: TGCGCCAGCAGCCAATCTACAGGGTCCCTCGGCTCTGGAAACACCATATATTTT; CDR3 protein: CASSQSTGSLGSGNTIYF
D gene: TRBD1; J gene: TRBJ1-2; clone size: .; V gene: TRBV7-2; CDR3 DNA: TGTGCCAGCAGCCCCAACTCCGGGACAGTTAACTATGGCTACACCTTC; CDR3 protein: CASSPNSGTVNYGYTF
D gene: .; J gene: TRBJ1-5; clone size: .; V gene: TRBV6-6; CDR3 DNA: TGTGCCAGCAGTCACAGTTCTCCTAACAATCAGCCCCAGCATTTT; CDR3 protein: CASSHSSPNNQPQHF
D gene: .; J gene: TRBJ1-1; clone size: .; V gene: TRBV29-1; CDR3 DNA: TGCAGCGTCAAGGCGAACACTGAAGCTTTCTTT; CDR3 protein: CSVKANTEAFF
D gene: TRBD2; J gene: TRBJ2-5; clone size: few; V gene: TRBV6-5; CDR3 DNA: TGTGCCAGCAGTTTTAGGGAGGGACCCCAGTACTTC; CDR3 protein: CASSFREGPQYF
D gene: .; J gene: TRBJ2-3; clone size: .; V gene: TRBV4-1; CDR3 DNA: TGCGCCAGCAGCCTTAGCGGTTTCACAGATACGCAGTATTTT; CDR3 protein: CASSLSGFTDTQYF
D gene: .; J gene: TRBJ1-5; clone size: once; V gene: TRBV30; CDR3 DNA: TGTGCCTGGAGTGACGGACGGTCCAATCAGCCCCAGCATTTT; CDR3 protein: CAWSDGRSNQPQHF
D gene: .; J gene: TRBJ2-1; clone size: .; V gene: TRBV5-4; CDR3 DNA: TGTGCCAGCAGCTTGCCGGGTATGCATGAGCAGTTCTTC; CDR3 protein: CASSLPGMHEQFF
D gene: .; J gene: TRBJ2-7; clone size: .; V gene: TRBV14; CDR3 DNA: TGTGCCAGCAGCCAAAGACCCAGAGGCGAGCAGTACTTC; CDR3 protein: CASSQRPRGEQYF
D gene: .; J gene: TRBJ1-2; clone size: .; V gene: TRBV27; CDR3 DNA: TGTGCCAGCAGTCCCAGGTTCGAGTACTATGGCTACACCTTC; CDR3 protein: CASSPRFEYYGYTF
D gene: .; J gene: TRBJ2-5; clone size: .; V gene: TRBV14; CDR3 DNA: TGTGCCAGCAGCCTGTACGGGAGTGGGAGAGAGACCCAGTACTTC; CDR3 protein: CASSLYGSGRETQYF
D gene: .; J gene: TRBJ1-1; clone size: .; V gene: TRBV4-2; CDR3 DNA: TGTGCCAGCAGCCAAGTGGGGTTTTCAGCTGAAGCTTTCTTT; CDR3 protein: CASSQVGFSAEAFF